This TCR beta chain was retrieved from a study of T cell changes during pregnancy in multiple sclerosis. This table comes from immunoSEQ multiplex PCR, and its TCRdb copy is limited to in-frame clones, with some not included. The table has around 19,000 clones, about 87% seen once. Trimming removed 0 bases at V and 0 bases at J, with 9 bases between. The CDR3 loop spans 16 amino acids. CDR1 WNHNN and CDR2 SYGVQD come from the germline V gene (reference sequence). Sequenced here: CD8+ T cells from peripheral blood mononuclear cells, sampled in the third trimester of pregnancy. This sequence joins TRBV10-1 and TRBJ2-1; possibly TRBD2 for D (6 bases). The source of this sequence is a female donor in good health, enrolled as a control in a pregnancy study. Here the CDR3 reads CASSESGGSSYNEQFF. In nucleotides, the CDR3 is TGCGCCAGCAGTGAGTCCGGGGGTAGCTCCTACAATGAGCAGTTCTTC.